This entry lists 12 T cell receptor beta chains sequenced from one sample in a study of response to subunit inactivated influenza vaccine. MiXCR, applied by TCRdb to the RT-PCR reads, yields one record per CDR3 protein. The sample holds around 750,000 distinct CDR3 sequences, approximately 21% seen once. This sample comprised PBMCs from blood, obtained about 5 days after vaccination. These receptors all stem from a man aged 50 to 60 who received an inactivated influenza vaccine.

This clonotype was found a few times. The rearrangement uses TRBV20-1 and TRBJ2-1; 9 bases fit TRBD1. The junction had 7 bases not matched to a gene; V was cut back by 0 bases and J by 4 bases. Germline V gene data show CDR1 as DFQATT and CDR2 as SNEGSKA (reference sequence). The CDR3 spans 16 residues. CDR3 amino acids: CSARDPGQGVYNEQFF. CDR3 DNA sequence: TGCAGTGCTAGAGATCCGGGACAGGGCGTGTACAATGAGCAGTTCTTC.

The genes are TRBV5-1 and TRBJ2-3; no clear D gene. With 0 bases removed from V and 2 bases from J, the gap between germline ends came to 4 bases. Germline values: CDR1 SGHRS, CDR2 YFSETQ. CDR3 length equals 13 residues. CDR3 residues: CASSLDNTDTQYF. DNA of the CDR3: TGCGCCAGCAGCTTGGACAACACAGATACGCAGTATTTT.

This clonotype was counted a few times. V is TRBV18 and J is TRBJ2-7; TRBD1 agrees at 9 bases. Germline V gene data show CDR1 as KGHSH and CDR2 as LQKENI. V dropped 3 bases and J dropped 6; count of bases not matched to a gene: 9. CDR3 length: 15 residues. CDR3 nucleotide sequence: TGTGCCAGCTCACCGCAGGGGACAGGGCAATCCGAGCAGTACTTC. It yields the protein CASSPQGTGQSEQYF. Full variable domain (outside the CDR3, taken from reference TRBV18 and TRBJ2-7): NAGVMQNPRHLVRRRGQEARLRCSPMKGHSHVYWYRQLPEEGLKFMVYLQKENIIDESGMPKERFSAEFPKEGPSILRIQQVVRGDSAAYFCASSPQGTGQSEQYFGPGTRLTVT.

This clonotype was recorded a few times. This chain uses TRBV12-3 or TRBV12-4 with TRBJ1-2; TRBD1 might be the D (5 bases). CDR3 length: 13 amino acids. With 4 bases removed from V and 3 bases from J, the gap between germline ends came to 9 bases. The CDR3 coding sequence is TGTGCCAGCAGTTCCGACAGTTACTATGGCTACACCTTC. It translates to CASSSDSYYGYTF.

The count of this clonotype is one. The J gene is TRBJ1-2, the V gene TRBV27; no definite D call. V was trimmed by 5 bases and J by 3 bases, leaving 10 bases between them. Germline-derived CDR1 and CDR2 are MNHEY and SMNVEV (reference sequence). The CDR3 totals 13 residues. The CDR3 spells CASSRRPDYGYTF. The CDR3 bases are TGTGCCAGCAGTCGACGGCCTGACTATGGCTACACCTTC.

This clonotype was seen a few times. The V call is TRBV7-2, the J call TRBJ2-7; D assignment may be TRBD1 or TRBD2 (7 bases each). The CDR3 runs 14 residues. Between the trimmed V and J ends, which lost 3 bases and 6 bases, there was a span of 15 bases. From germline, CDR1 is SGHTA and CDR2 FQGNSA. CDR3 nucleotide sequence: TGTGCCAGCAGCTTGAACACAGGGGAGGGCGAGCAGTACTTC. Its protein product is CASSLNTGEGEQYF.

The V gene is TRBV6-1, the J gene TRBJ2-3; maybe TRBD1 (5 bases). V was shortened by 7 bases and J by 0 bases, with 11 bases between the two germline ends. The CDR3 has 14 residues. Germline-derived CDR1 and CDR2 are MNHNS and SASEGT. The CDR3 here is CASKLQDSTDTQYF. CDR3 bases: TGTGCCAGCAAACTACAGGATAGCACAGATACGCAGTATTTT.

CDR3 loop: CASSARTGAYEQYF. In DNA, the CDR3 is TGTGCCAGCAGTGCGCGGACAGGGGCCTACGAGCAGTACTTC. This sequence joins TRBV2 and TRBJ2-7, with 9 bases identical to TRBD1. Looked up from germline, CDR1 is SNHLY and CDR2 is FYNNEI. V gave up 4 bases and J gave up 2 bases; unmatched junction bases: 3. The CDR3 has 14 amino acids.

This chain links TRBV6-4 with TRBJ2-5, with 9 bases identical to TRBD2. This CDR3 contains 14 residues. Losses at the gene ends were 3 bases for V and 3 bases for J; bases not matched to a gene: 2. CDR1 and CDR2 from the germline V gene are MRHNA and SNTAGT. CDR3 nucleotide sequence: TGTGCCAGCAGTGAGACTAGCGGAAAAGAGACCCAGTACTTC. This encodes CASSETSGKETQYF.

J is TRBJ2-3 and V is TRBV11-3; TRBD2 agrees at 9 bases. V was pared by 5 bases and J by 4 bases, with 10 bases of the junction left unmatched. Germline lookup yields CDR1 SGHNT and CDR2 YENEEA. This CDR3 is 16 amino acids long. CDR3 protein: CASSHGASGAADTQYF. In nucleotides, the CDR3 is TGTGCCAGCAGCCATGGGGCTAGCGGGGCGGCAGATACGCAGTATTTT. Supplemented by reference TRBV11-3 and TRBJ2-3, the full variable domain reads EAGVVQSPRYKIIEKKQPVAFWCNPISGHNTLYWYLQNLGQGPELLIRYENEEAVDDSQLPKDRFSAERLKGVDSTLKIQPAELGDSAVYLCASSHGASGAADTQYFGPGTRLTVL.

Remarks on this clonotype: Its ends do not fully match the called genes, so a read error is possible. The chain has TRBV10-3 and TRBJ1-1; 10 bases agree with TRBD1. Per the germline V gene, CDR1 is ENHRY and CDR2 is SYGVKD. The length of the CDR3 is 13 residues. The chain's CDR3 is CAVRQGANTEAFF. The CDR3, as DNA: TGTGCCGTCAGACAGGGGGCGAACACTGAAGCTTTCTTT.

This clonotype has at least ten counts. The chain joins TRBV29-1 to TRBJ2-5; 9 bases line up with TRBD2. Germline lookup yields CDR1 SQVTM and CDR2 ANQGSEA. The V and J ends lost 4 bases and 4 bases, in that order; junction bases with no gene match: 7. This CDR3 comprises 14 residues. CDR3 in amino acids: CSVVLRGGRETQYF. The CDR3 DNA follows: TGCAGCGTTGTATTGCGGGGGGGCCGAGAGACCCAGTACTTC.